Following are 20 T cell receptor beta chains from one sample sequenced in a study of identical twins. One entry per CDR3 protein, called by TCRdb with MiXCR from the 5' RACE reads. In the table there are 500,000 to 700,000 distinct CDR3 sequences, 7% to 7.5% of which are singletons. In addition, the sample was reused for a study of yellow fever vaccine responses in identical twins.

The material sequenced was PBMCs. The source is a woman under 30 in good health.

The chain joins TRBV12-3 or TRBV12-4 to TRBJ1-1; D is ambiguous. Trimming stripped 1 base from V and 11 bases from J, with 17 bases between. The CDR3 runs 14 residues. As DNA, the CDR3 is TGTGCCAGCAGTTTAGAAATTCTGAGGACGGCCGCTTTCTTT. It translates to CASSLEILRTAAFF.

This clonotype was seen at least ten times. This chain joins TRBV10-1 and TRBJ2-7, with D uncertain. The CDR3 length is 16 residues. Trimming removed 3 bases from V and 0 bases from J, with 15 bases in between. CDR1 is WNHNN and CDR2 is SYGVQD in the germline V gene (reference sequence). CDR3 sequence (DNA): TGCGCCAGCAGTGAAGGGCAGTCCGAATCCTCCTACGAGCAGTACTTC. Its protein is CASSEGQSESSYEQYF.

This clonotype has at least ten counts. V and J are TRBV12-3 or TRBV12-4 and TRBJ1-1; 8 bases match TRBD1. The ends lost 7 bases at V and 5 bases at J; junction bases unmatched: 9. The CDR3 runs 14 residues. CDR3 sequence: CASNTQGARTEAFF. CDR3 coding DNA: TGTGCCAGCAATACTCAGGGGGCGAGAACTGAAGCTTTCTTT.

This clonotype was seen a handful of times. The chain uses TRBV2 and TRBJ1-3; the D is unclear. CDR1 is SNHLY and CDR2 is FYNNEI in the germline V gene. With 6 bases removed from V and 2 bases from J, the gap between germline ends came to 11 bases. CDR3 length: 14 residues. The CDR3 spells CASRRERTGNTIYF. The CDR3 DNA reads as TGTGCCAGCAGAAGGGAGAGGACTGGAAACACCATATATTTT.

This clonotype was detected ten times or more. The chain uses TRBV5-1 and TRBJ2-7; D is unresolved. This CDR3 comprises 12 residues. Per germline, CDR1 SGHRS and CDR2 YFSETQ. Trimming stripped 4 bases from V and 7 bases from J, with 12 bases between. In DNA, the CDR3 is TGCGCCAGCAGCACCGCCGTTTCGGAGCAGTACTTC. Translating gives CASSTAVSEQYF.

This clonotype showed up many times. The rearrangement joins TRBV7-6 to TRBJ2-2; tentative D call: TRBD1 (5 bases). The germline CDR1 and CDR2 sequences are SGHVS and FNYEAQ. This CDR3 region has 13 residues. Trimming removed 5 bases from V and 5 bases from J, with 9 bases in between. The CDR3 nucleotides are TGTGCCAGCAGCGGTACAGGAACCGGGGAGCTGTTTTTT. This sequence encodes CASSGTGTGELFF.

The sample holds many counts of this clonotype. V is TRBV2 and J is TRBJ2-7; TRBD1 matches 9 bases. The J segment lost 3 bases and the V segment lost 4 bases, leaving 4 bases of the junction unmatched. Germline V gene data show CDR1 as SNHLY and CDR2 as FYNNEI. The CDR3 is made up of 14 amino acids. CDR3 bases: TGTGCCAGCAGTGTCAGACAGGGGGTCTACGAGCAGTACTTC. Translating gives CASSVRQGVYEQYF.

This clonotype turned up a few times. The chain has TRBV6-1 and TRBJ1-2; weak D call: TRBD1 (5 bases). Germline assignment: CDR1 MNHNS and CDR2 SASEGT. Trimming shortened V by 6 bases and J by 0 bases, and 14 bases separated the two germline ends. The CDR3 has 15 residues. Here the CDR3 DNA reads TGTGCCAGCAGCGAAACAGGACTAACTAACTATGGCTACACCTTC. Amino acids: CASSETGLTNYGYTF.

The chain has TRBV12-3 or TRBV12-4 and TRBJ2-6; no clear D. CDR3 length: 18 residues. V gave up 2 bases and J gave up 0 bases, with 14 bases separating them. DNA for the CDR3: TGTGCCAGCAGTTTACGGCAGGCAGACTTCTCTGGGGCCAACGTCCTGACTTTC. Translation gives CASSLRQADFSGANVLTF.

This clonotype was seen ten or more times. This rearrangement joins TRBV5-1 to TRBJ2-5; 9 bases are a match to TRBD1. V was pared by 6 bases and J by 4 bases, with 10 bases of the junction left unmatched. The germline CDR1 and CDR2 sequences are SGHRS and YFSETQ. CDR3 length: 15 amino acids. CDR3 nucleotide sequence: TGCGCCAGCATCCCGGACAGGGGAGGGCGAGAGACCCAGTACTTC. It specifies CASIPDRGGRETQYF.

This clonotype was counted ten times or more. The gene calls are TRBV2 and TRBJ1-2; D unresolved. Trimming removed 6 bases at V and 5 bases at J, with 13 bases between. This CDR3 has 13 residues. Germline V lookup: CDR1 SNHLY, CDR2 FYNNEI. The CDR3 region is CASRGDGQYGYTF. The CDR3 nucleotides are TGTGCCAGCAGGGGTGACGGTCAATATGGCTACACCTTC.

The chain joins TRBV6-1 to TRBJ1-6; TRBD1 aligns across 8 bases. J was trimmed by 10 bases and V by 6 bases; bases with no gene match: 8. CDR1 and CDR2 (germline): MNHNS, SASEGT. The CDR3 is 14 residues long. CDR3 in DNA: TGTGCCAGCAGCGGACAGGGAACCGAGTCACCCCTCCACTTT. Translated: CASSGQGTESPLHF.

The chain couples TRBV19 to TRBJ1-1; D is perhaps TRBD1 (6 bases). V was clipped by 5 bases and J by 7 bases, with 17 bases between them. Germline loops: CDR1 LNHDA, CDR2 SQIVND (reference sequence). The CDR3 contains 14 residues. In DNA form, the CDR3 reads TGTGCCAGTAGTGCGACCCCGGGGGCCCTTGAAGCTTTCTTT. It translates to CASSATPGALEAFF.

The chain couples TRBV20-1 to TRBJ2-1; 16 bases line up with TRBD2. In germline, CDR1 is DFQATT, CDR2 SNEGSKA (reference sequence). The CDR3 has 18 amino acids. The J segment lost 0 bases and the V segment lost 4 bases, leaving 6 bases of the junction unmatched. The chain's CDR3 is CSATGLAGGVGSYNEQFF. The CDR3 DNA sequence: TGCAGTGCTACGGGACTAGCGGGAGGGGTAGGCTCCTACAATGAGCAGTTCTTC.

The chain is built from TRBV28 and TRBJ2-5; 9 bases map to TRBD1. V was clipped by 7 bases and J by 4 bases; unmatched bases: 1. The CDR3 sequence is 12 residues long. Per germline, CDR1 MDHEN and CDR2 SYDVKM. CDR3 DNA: TGTGCCAGCACGGGACAGGGAGAGACCCAGTACTTC. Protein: CASTGQGETQYF.

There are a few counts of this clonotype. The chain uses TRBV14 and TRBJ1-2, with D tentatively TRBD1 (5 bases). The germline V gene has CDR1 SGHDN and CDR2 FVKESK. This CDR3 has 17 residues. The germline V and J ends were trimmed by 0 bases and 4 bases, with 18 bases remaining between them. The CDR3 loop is CASSQDAGGTSSYGYTF. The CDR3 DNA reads TGTGCCAGCAGCCAAGATGCGGGAGGGACTAGTTCCTATGGCTACACCTTC.

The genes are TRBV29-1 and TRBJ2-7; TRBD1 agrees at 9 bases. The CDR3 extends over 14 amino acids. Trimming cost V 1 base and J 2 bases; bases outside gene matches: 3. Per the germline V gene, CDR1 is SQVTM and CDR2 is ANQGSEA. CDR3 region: CSVEGGQGAYEQYF. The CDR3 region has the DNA TGCAGCGTTGAAGGGGGACAGGGCGCCTACGAGCAGTACTTC.

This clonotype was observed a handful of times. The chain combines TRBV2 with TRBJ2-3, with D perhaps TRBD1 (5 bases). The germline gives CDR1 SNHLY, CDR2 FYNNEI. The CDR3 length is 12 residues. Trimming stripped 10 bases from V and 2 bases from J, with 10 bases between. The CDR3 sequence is CAIRQPTDTQYF. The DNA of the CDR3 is TGTGCCATCAGACAGCCCACAGATACGCAGTATTTT.

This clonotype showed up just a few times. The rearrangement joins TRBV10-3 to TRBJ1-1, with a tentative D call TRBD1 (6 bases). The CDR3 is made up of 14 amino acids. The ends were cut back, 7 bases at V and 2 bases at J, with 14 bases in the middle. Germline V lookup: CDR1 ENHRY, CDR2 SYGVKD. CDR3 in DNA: TGTGCCATCACCACGGGACACCCAAACACTGAAGCTTTCTTT. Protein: CAITTGHPNTEAFF.

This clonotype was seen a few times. Written as DNA, the CDR3 is TGTGCCACCAGCAGAGGACTAGCTGGCTACGAGCAGTACTTC. Translated, it gives CATSRGLAGYEQYF. The genes are TRBV15 and TRBJ2-7; 7 bases match TRBD2. Germline-derived CDR1 and CDR2 are LNHNV and YYDKDF (reference sequence). The CDR3 is 14 amino acids. J lost 3 bases, V lost 1 base, and 3 bases had no gene match.